The rows below give T cell receptor beta chains drawn from one sample of a study of CD8+CD57+ T cells in acquired aplastic anemia. TCRdb recomputed calls from the reads with MiXCR, one row per CDR3 protein. This repertoire shows about 220,000 distinct CDR3 sequences, almost 35% found once; its top ten account for about 1.1%. The material sequenced was sorted CD4+, CD8+, or CD8+CD57+ T cells (not recorded which) from PBMCs. These receptors originate from a human donor in good health, serving as a control. Both conserved end residues are part of each CDR3. The order of the fields is clone size, D gene, J gene, V gene, CDR3 protein, CDR3 DNA. The D gene is left open where the match is weak. The size field is filled for only some rows; it gives once, few, many or a size class.

clone_size: NA; d_call: NA; j_call: TRBJ2-5; v_call: TRBV6-1; cdr3_aa: CASSPSGAGSGVIETQYF; cdr3_nt: TGTGCCAGCAGTCCGAGCGGTGCCGGGTCTGGGGTAATAGAGACCCAGTACTTC
clone_size: many; d_call: NA; j_call: TRBJ2-3; v_call: TRBV4-1; cdr3_aa: CASSQRQATTDTQYF; cdr3_nt: TGCGCCAGCAGCCAAAGACAGGCGACCACAGATACGCAGTATTTT
clone_size: few; d_call: NA; j_call: TRBJ1-5; v_call: TRBV6-1; cdr3_aa: CASRPNPGLSNQPQHF; cdr3_nt: TGTGCCAGCAGACCCAATCCAGGCCTAAGCAATCAGCCCCAGCATTTT
clone_size: few; d_call: NA; j_call: TRBJ2-1; v_call: TRBV24-1; cdr3_aa: CATSDPFLGGAHFSFNEQFF; cdr3_nt: TGTGCCACCAGTGACCCCTTCCTTGGAGGCGCCCATTTTTCATTCAATGAGCAGTTCTTC
clone_size: NA; d_call: TRBD2; j_call: TRBJ2-5; v_call: TRBV20-1; cdr3_aa: CSARNSQLAGGWETQYF; cdr3_nt: TGCAGTGCTAGAAACAGCCAATTAGCGGGAGGGTGGGAGACCCAGTACTTC
clone_size: NA; d_call: NA; j_call: TRBJ1-6; v_call: TRBV10-3; cdr3_aa: CAAVETRTYNSPLHF; cdr3_nt: TGTGCCGCCGTAGAAACTAGGACCTATAATTCACCCCTCCACTTT
clone_size: many; d_call: NA; j_call: TRBJ2-3; v_call: TRBV7-3; cdr3_aa: CASSLYGGTRDTQYF; cdr3_nt: TGTGCCAGCAGCTTATACGGGGGAACTCGAGATACGCAGTATTTT
clone_size: few; d_call: NA; j_call: TRBJ2-7; v_call: TRBV20-1; cdr3_aa: CSARGGGAGVSYEQYF; cdr3_nt: TGCAGTGCTAGAGGGGGTGGGGCAGGGGTTTCCTACGAGCAGTACTTC
clone_size: few; d_call: NA; j_call: TRBJ1-2; v_call: TRBV7-9; cdr3_aa: CASSPLLTGNYGYTF; cdr3_nt: TGTGCCAGCAGCCCCCTCCTCACAGGGAACTATGGCTACACCTTC
clone_size: many; d_call: NA; j_call: TRBJ1-2; v_call: TRBV20-1; cdr3_aa: CSATRGERGYTF; cdr3_nt: TGCAGTGCTACCCGGGGCGAGCGTGGCTACACCTTC
clone_size: many; d_call: TRBD2; j_call: TRBJ2-1; v_call: TRBV7-3; cdr3_aa: CASTLDGGVYNEQFF; cdr3_nt: TGTGCCAGCACCCTGGACGGGGGGGTGTACAATGAGCAGTTCTTC
clone_size: few; d_call: NA; j_call: TRBJ1-1; v_call: TRBV6-2/TRBV6-3; cdr3_aa: CASSYSSRGNTEAFF; cdr3_nt: TGTGCCAGCAGTTACTCGTCCAGGGGGAACACTGAAGCTTTCTTT